This T cell receptor beta chain was observed in a study of blood T cell repertoires in COVID-19. Study summary: The United States, Italy and Spain provided the acute and convalescent COVID-19 samples. T cells, B-cell-depleted T cells, or PBMCs supplied cDNA or gDNA.

Authors' methods: Researchers report that nucleated cell counts were estimated from reference gene primer amplification. Clones were read by immunoSEQ multiplex PCR, and TCRdb kept only the in-frame ones, dropping some. V and J calls and clone size are those listed in that table; D and trimming were worked out from the DNA. The sample shows 300,000 to 450,000 clones, roughly nine tenths of them seen only once. J lost 6 bases, V lost 6 bases, and 8 bases had no gene match. This CDR3 spans 13 amino acids. Germline V gene sequence: CDR1 MDHEN, CDR2 SYDVKM. The specimen was peripheral blood. The sequence was collected from a woman aged 55-69 years with COVID-19, enrolled during active disease. The chain combines TRBV28 with TRBJ2-7, with TRBD1 identical over 7 bases. The CDR3 reads CASSLGGQGEQYF. The CDR3, as DNA: TGTGCCAGCAGCTTAGGGGGCCAGGGCGAGCAGTACTTC.